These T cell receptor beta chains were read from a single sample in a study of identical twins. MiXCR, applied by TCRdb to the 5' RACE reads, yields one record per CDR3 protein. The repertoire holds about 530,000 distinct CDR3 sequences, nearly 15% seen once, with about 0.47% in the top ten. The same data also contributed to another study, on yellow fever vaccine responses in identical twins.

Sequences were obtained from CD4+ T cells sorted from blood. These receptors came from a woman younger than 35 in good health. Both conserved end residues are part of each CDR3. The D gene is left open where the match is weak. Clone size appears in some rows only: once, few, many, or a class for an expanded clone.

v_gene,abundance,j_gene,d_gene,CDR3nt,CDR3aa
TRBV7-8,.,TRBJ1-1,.,TGTGCCAGCAGCGCGACACAGAACACTGAAGCTTTCTTT,CASSATQNTEAFF
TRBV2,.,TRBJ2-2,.,TGTGCCAGCTCCAAGGAGGGGGCATTAACCGGGGAGCTGTTTTTT,CASSKEGALTGELFF
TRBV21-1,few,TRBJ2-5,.,TGTGCCAGCAGCGAAGATCCGGGACAAAGCCAAGAGACCCAGTACTTC,CASSEDPGQSQETQYF
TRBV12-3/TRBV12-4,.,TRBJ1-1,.,TGTGCCAGCAGTTTCCCAAACCCGAACACTGAAGCTTTCTTT,CASSFPNPNTEAFF
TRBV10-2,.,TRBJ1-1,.,TGCGCCAGCAGTGAGTCCGCAGGGCAGTTTGAAGCTTTCTTT,CASSESAGQFEAFF
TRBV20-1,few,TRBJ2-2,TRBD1,TGCAGTGCCCGGACAGGGGTTGGCACCGGGGAGCTGTTTTTT,CSARTGVGTGELFF
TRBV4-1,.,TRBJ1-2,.,TGCGCCAGCAGCCAAGGCGGGTCCGAAGGGGGCTACACCTTC,CASSQGGSEGGYTF
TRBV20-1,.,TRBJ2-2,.,TGCAGTGCTAGACTGGAAACCGGGGAGCTGTTTTTT,CSARLETGELFF
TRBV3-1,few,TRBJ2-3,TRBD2,TGTGCCAGCAGCCCTCTAGCGGGAGGTGGCACAGATACGCAGTATTTT,CASSPLAGGGTDTQYF
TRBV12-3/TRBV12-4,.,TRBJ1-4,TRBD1,TGTGCCAGCGGTCCCCGGACAGGCGAAAAACTGTTTTTT,CASGPRTGEKLFF
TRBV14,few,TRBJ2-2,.,TGTGCCAGCAGCGGTCCCGGGGAGCTGTTTTTT,CASSGPGELFF
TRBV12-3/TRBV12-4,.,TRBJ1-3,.,TGTGCCAGCAGTTTACAAATACAGGGAAACACCATATATTTT,CASSLQIQGNTIYF
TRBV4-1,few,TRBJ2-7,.,TGCGCCAGCAGCCAAACTTTCGAAGCTTACGAGCAGTACTTC,CASSQTFEAYEQYF
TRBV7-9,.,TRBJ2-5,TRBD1,TGTGCCAGCAGCGAGGGACAGGGAGGAAAAGAGACCCAGTACTTC,CASSEGQGGKETQYF
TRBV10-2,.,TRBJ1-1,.,TGCGCCAGCAGTGAGTATCCAGGGATGAACACTGAAGCTTTCTTT,CASSEYPGMNTEAFF
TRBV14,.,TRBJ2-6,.,TGTGCCAGCAGCCGACTAGGGGGCTCTGGGGCCAACGTCCTGACTTTC,CASSRLGGSGANVLTF